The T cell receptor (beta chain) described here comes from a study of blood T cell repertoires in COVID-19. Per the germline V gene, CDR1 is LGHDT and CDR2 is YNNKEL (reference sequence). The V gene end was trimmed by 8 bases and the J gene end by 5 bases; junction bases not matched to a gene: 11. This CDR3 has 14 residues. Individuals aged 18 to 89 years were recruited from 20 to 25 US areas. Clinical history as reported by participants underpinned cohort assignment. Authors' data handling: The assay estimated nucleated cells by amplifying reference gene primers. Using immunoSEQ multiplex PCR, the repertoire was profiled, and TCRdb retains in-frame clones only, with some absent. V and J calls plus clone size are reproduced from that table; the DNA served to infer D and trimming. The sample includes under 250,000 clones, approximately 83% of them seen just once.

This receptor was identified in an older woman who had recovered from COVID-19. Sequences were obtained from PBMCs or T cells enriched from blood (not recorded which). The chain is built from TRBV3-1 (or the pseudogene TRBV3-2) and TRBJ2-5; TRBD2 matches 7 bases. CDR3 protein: CASSWEGPRETQYF. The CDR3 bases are TGTGCCAGCTCTTGGGAGGGCCCTCGGGAGACCCAGTACTTC.